Sequencing of this T cell receptor beta chain was carried out in a study of T cell repertoires in cytomegalovirus infection. In the study overall: Through public TCR beta signatures, both CMV infection and matching HLA type were indicated.

Study outcomes and limitations: Ex vivo, HLA-C-restricted CMV-specific TCR beta clonotypes prevailed over the rest of the response. Public TCR beta family frequency separated CMV-and-HLA carriers, including in an independent cohort.

TCRdb passed the reads through MiXCR, listing each CDR3 protein once. Of approximately 160,000 distinct CDR3 sequences listed, 15% to 20% are singletons. A note on this clonotype: Its antigen is currently unknown.

V was shortened by 1 base and J by 6 bases, with 7 bases between the two germline ends. This CDR3 has 13 amino acids. CDR1 is SEHNR and CDR2 is FQNEAQ in the germline V gene (reference sequence). Input material: CD8+ T cells from PBMCs. J is TRBJ2-1 and V is TRBV7-9; D unclear. The receptor's source is a human donor in good health (CMV status not recorded). Some clones in this sample may be carry-over from other donors' samples. This CDR3 reads CASSLGAVNEQFF. The CDR3 bases are TGTGCCAGCAGCTTAGGAGCCGTCAATGAGCAGTTCTTC.